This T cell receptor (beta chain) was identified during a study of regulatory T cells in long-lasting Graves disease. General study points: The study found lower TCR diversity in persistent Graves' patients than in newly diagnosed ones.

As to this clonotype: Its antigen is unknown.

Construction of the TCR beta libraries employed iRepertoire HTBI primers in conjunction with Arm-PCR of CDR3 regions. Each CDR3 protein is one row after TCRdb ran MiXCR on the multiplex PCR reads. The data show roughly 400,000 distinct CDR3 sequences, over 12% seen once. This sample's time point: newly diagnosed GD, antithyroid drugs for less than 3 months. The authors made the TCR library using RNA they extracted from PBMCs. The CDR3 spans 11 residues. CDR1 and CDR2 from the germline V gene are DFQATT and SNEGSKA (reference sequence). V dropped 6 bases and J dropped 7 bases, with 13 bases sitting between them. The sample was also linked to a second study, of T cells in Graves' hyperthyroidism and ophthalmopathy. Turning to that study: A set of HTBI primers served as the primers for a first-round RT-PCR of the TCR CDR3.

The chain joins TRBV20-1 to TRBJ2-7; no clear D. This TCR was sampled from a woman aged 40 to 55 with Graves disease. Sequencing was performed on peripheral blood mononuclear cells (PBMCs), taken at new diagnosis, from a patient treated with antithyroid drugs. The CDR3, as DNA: TGCAGTGCGACTCTTGGAGTGGAGCAGTACTTC. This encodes CSATLGVEQYF.